This TCR beta chain is drawn from a study of blood T cell repertoires in COVID-19. Study as a whole: The samples span acute and convalescent COVID-19 from the United States, Italy and Spain. T cells, B-cell-depleted T cells, or PBMCs supplied cDNA or gDNA.

The junction had 6 bases not matched to a gene; V was cut back by 5 bases and J by 0 bases. The CDR3 is made up of 15 amino acids. Germline assignment: CDR1 SGHTA and CDR2 FQGNSA. Authors' processing steps: Amplified reference gene primers provided the basis for estimating nucleated cell counts. Data came from immunoSEQ multiplex PCR; TCRdb stores just in-frame clones and leaves some out. V and J calls and clone size are those listed in that table; D and trimming were worked out from the DNA. The sample contains about 180,000 clones, 80% to 90% of which appear only once. This receptor was taken from a man between 18 and 29 years old who had recovered from COVID-19. Input material: peripheral blood. This rearrangement joins TRBV7-2 to TRBJ2-5; 7 bases line up with TRBD1. DNA of the CDR3: TGTGCCAGCAGCATAGACAGGGCCTACCAAGAGACCCAGTACTTC. Its translation is CASSIDRAYQETQYF. Using reference TRBV7-2 and TRBJ2-5 for the parts outside the CDR3, the full variable domain is GAGVSQSPSNKVTEKGKDVELRCDPISGHTALYWYRQSLGQGLEFLIYFQGNSAPDKSGLPSDRFSAERTGGSVSTLTIQRTQQEDSAVYLCASSIDRAYQETQYFGPGTRLLVL.